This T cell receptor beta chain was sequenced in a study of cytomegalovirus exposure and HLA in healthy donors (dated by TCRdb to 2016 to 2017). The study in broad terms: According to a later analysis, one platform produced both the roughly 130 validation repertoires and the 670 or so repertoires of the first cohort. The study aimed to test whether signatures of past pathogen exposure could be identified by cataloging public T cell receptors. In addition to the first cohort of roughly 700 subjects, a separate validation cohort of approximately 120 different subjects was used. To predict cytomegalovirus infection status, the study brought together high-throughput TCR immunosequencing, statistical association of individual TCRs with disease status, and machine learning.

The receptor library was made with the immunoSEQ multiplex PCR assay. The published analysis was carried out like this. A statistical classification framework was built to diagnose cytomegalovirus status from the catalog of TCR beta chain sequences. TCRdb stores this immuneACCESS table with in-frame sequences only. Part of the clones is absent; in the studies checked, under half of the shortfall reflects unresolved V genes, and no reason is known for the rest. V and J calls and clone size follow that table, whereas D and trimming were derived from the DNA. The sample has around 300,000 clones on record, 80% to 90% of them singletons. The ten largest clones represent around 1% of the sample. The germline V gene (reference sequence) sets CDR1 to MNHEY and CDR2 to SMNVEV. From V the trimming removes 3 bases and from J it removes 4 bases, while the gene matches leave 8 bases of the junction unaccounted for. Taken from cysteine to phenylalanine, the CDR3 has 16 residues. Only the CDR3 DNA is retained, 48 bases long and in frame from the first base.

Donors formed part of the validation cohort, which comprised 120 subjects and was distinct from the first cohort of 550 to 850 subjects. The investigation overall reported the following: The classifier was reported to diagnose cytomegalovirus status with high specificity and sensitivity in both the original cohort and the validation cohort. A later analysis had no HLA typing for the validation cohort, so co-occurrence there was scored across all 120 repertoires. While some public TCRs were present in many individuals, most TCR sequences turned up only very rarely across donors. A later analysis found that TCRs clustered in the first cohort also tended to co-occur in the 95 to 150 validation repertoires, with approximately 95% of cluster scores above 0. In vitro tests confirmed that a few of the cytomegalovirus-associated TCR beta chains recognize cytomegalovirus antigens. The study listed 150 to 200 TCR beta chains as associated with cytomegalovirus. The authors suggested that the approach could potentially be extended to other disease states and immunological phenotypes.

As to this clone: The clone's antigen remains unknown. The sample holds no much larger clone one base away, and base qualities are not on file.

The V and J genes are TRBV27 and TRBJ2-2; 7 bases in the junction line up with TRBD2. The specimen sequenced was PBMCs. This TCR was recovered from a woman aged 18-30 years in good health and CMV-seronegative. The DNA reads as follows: TGTGCCAGCAGTTTTCGTCCAGGGAGGGTCACCGGGGAGCTGTTTTTT. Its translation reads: CASSFRPGRVTGELFF.